The 12 T cell receptor beta chains given below trace back to one sample, sequenced in a study of blood T cell repertoires in COVID-19. The method was immunoSEQ multiplex PCR; TCRdb's version includes in-frame clones alone and lacks a portion of them. The table records almost 200,000 clones, roughly three quarters of them present only once. Sequenced: peripheral blood. These receptors originate from a woman aged 40-49 years with COVID-19, enrolled during active disease.

V and J are TRBV7-2 and TRBJ1-2; the D gene is possibly TRBD1 (5 bases). Per germline, CDR1 SGHTA and CDR2 FQGNSA. Trimming removed 5 bases at V and 8 bases at J, with 21 bases between. The CDR3 spans 15 residues. The chain's CDR3 is CASSPRQNPMKGYTF. The DNA of the CDR3 is TGTGCCAGCAGCCCCCGACAGAACCCCATGAAGGGCTACACCTTC.

J is TRBJ1-2 and V is TRBV10-3; D unclear. CDR3 length: 14 residues. Between the trimmed V and J ends, which lost 0 bases and 2 bases, there was a span of 7 bases. Germline V CDR1 and CDR2: ENHRY, SYGVKD. As DNA, the CDR3 is TGTGCCATCAGTGAGTCGACGGGGAACTATGGCTACACCTTC. Its translation: CAISESTGNYGYTF.

The chain combines TRBV6-5 with TRBJ2-7; 11 nucleotides match TRBD2. Germline V gives CDR1 MNHEY, CDR2 SVGAGI. The CDR3 sequence is 13 residues long. V gave up 4 bases and J gave up 6 bases; unmatched junction bases: 2. The CDR3 reads CASSFGLAGEQYF. CDR3 DNA sequence: TGTGCCAGCAGTTTCGGACTAGCGGGCGAGCAGTACTTC.

The chain recombines TRBV6-5 with TRBJ1-1, with D possibly being TRBD1 (5 bases). Between the trimmed V and J ends, which lost 8 bases and 3 bases, there was a span of 13 bases. The CDR3 has 13 amino acids. From germline, CDR1 is MNHEY and CDR2 SVGAGI. The CDR3, as DNA: TGTGCCAGCCCCCAGGGTCACCACACTGAAGCTTTCTTT. Its protein is CASPQGHHTEAFF.

This clone appeared a few times. This sequence joins TRBV30 and TRBJ1-4, with D tentatively TRBD1 (5 bases). Between the trimmed V and J ends, which lost 5 bases and 11 bases, there was a span of 15 bases. The CDR3 covers 12 residues. Germline loops: CDR1 GTSNPN, CDR2 SVGIG (reference sequence). The DNA of the CDR3 is TGTGCCTGGGGATCAGGGCGGTGGAAACTGTTTTTT. Translated: CAWGSGRWKLFF.

The V call is TRBV12-5, the J call TRBJ1-1; TRBD1 matches at 7 bases. The germline gives CDR1 LGHNT, CDR2 FRNRAP. V was clipped by 5 bases and J by 11 bases; unmatched bases: 11. The CDR3 loop spans 13 amino acids. CDR3 nucleotide sequence: TGTGCTAGTGGTACAGGGGCTTACGACCGGGCTTTCTTT. Translating it yields CASGTGAYDRAFF.

V is TRBV30 and J is TRBJ1-3, with a weak D call TRBD1 (6 bases). The germline V gene encodes CDR1 GTSNPN and CDR2 SVGIG (reference sequence). The CDR3 is 12 amino acids. Trimming cost V 7 bases and J 3 bases, with 10 bases left between them. CDR3 nucleotides: TGTGCCTTGGACAGAAATGGAAACACCATATATTTT. Its translation: CALDRNGNTIYF.

The V call is TRBV18, the J call TRBJ1-4, with 10 bases that match TRBD1. CDR3 size: 15 residues. Losses at the gene ends were 3 bases for V and 8 bases for J; bases not matched to a gene: 6. In germline, CDR1 is KGHSH, CDR2 LQKENI. CDR3 in amino acids: CASSPRGQGDEKLFF. Written as DNA, the CDR3 is TGTGCCAGCTCACCCCGTGGACAGGGGGACGAAAAACTGTTTTTT.

In DNA form, the CDR3 reads TGTGCCAGCAGCTCCTCAGGGCCCATGAACACTGAAGCTTTCTTT. As protein: CASSSSGPMNTEAFF. This sequence joins TRBV7-3 and TRBJ1-1; possibly TRBD1 for D (5 bases). CDR3 length: 15 residues. Germline V gives CDR1 SGHTA, CDR2 FQGTGA. V was trimmed by 4 bases and J by 0 bases, leaving 12 bases between them.

V and J are TRBV10-3 and TRBJ1-1; 8 nucleotides line up with TRBD1. This CDR3 region has 16 residues. Germline V gene sequence: CDR1 ENHRY, CDR2 SYGVKD. With V trimmed by 6 bases and J by 0 bases, 9 bases remained unmatched. The CDR3 reads CAIRKGQAVMNTEAFF. The CDR3 DNA is TGTGCCATCAGGAAGGGACAGGCAGTCATGAACACTGAAGCTTTCTTT.

V usage is TRBV5-1 and J usage is TRBJ2-1; 8 positions match TRBD2. The length of the CDR3 is 14 residues. V lost 7 bases, J lost 9 bases, and 12 bases stayed unmatched. Per the germline V gene, CDR1 is SGHRS and CDR2 is YFSETQ. For the CDR3, the DNA is TGCGCCAGCCGAGAGACAGTTAGCGGGACTGAGCAGTTCTTC. Protein product: CASRETVSGTEQFF.

The genes are TRBV5-1 and TRBJ2-7; D is possibly TRBD2 (5 bases). Trimming stripped 4 bases from V and 5 bases from J, with 13 bases between. The CDR3 is made up of 13 amino acids. Germline loops: CDR1 SGHRS, CDR2 YFSETQ. As DNA, the CDR3 is TGCGCCAGCAGCCTTCCTAGCTTCCACGAGCAGTACTTC. This codes for CASSLPSFHEQYF.